The clone carrying this T cell receptor beta chain was seen more than once but under ten times. Antigen: not known. This sample stems from a study of T-cell reconstitution after alpha-beta-depleted transplantation in children. The CDR3 sequence is 14 residues long. Germline loops: CDR1 SQVTM, CDR2 ANQGSEA. With V trimmed by 7 bases and J by 4 bases, 9 bases remained unmatched. Unique molecular identifiers were built into the TCRbeta library. TCRdb ran MiXCR on the PCR reads and lists one entry per CDR3 protein. The table records hundreds of thousands of distinct CDR3 sequences, 15% to 20% of them present only once. Findings and caveats of the study: There were some patients whose high TCRbeta diversity at day 60 came from surviving recipient T cells and thymic progenitors. Where alpha-beta T cells came from about two months after transplant was reportedly several hundred expanded graft clones.

The chain couples TRBV29-1 to TRBJ2-1; TRBD2 matches at 8 bases. The input for sequencing was PBMCs, mostly from graft donor cells, taken 360 days after TCRalphabeta/CD19-depleted stem cell transplant. This clonotype was sampled from a boy in the first two years of life who had a stem cell transplant for Wiskott-Aldrich syndrome, so the T cells may come from the graft donor. CDR3 in DNA: TGCAGCGGGGCGCTAGCGGGCCTTTACAATGAGCAGTTCTTC. Its protein product is CSGALAGLYNEQFF.